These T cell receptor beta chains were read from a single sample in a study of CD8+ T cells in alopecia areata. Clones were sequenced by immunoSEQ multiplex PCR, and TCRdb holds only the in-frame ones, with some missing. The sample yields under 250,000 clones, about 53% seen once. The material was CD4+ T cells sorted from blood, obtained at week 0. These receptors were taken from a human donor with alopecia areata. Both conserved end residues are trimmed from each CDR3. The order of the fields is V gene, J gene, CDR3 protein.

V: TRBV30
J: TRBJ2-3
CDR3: AWSVGASADTQY

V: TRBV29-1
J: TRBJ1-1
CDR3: SVGLTGTPNTEAF

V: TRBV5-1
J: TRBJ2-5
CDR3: ASSLEGLAGTQY

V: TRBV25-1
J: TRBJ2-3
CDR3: ASSPRGLGTDTQY

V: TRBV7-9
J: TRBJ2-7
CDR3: ASSLGQPMYEQY

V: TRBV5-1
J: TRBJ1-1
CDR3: ASRLDRADEAF

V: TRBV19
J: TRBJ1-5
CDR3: ASNPRGELNQPQH

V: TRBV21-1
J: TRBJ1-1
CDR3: ASSFTEGGKNTEAF

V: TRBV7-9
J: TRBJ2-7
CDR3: ASSPGLAGVGWEQY

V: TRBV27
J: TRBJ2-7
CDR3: ASSFYTDYEQY

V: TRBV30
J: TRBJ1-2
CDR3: AWSLGQATNYGYT

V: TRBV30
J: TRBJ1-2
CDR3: AWSGTRTGRIFYGYT

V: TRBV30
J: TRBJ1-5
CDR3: AWSVMGLSNQPQH

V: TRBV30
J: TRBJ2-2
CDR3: ARSDRGGGELF

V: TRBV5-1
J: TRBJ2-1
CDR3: ASSGTSGGNEQF

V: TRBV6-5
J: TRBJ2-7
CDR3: ASRPGQGLHEQY

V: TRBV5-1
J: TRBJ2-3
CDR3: ASRGRPAAADTQY

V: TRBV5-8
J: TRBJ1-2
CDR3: ASLPSGVSLSGYT

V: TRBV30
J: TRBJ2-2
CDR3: AWSFLGRANTGELF

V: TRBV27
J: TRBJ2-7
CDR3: ASSPYNPGNYEQY

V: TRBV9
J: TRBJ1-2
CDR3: ASSAGSSYGYT

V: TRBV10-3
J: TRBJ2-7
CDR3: AISESDGSSYEQY

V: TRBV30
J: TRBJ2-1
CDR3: AWSLLAGAGGEQF

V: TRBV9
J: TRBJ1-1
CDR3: ASSRQELTEAF

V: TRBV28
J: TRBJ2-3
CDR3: ASSLAAGGFPDTQY

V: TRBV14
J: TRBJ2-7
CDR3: ASSPDPSYEQY

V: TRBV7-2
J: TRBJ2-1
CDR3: ASSLTILTSYNEQF

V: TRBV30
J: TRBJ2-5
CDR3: AWVPGLAHQETQY

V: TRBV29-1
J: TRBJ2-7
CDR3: SVGLGPYEQY

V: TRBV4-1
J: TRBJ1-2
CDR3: ASSQPGGKRVYGYT

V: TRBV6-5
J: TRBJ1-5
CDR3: ASRPDRRDNQPQH

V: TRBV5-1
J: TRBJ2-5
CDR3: ASSSSGTGGTQY

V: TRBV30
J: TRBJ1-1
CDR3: AWRKQGNTEAF

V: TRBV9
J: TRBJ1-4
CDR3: ASSVVAGYNEKLF

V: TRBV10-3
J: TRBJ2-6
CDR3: ATLGTVGANVLT

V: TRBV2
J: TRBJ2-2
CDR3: ASQEEHTGELF

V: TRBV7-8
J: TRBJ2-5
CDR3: ASSHRQSQETQY

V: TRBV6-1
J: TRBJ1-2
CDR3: ASSRDLEYGYT

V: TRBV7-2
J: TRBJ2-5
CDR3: ASSRRQGSPETQY

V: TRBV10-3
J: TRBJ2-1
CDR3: AISERSAGDGNEQF

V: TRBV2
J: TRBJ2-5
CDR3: ASLGLAGGGTQY

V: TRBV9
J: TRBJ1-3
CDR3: ASSVVAQGRSGNTIY

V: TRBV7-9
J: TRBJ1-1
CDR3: ASSLHGMNTEAF

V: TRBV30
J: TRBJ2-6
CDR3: AWTHRTGANVLT

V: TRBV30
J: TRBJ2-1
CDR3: AWSVRPLDEQF

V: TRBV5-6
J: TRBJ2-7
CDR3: ASSLGQGPYEQY

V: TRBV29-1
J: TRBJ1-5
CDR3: SVVGQGNQPQH

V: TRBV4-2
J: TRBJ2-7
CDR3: ASSQAITGLAGSSSYEQY

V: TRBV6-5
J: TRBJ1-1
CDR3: ASNPQGANTEAF

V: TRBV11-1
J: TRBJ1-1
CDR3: ASSLRTGGTEAF

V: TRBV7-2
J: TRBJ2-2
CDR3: ASSFLVGAGELF

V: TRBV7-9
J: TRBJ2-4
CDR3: ASSLVAARAKNIQY

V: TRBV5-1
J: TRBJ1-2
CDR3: ASGQPGTGTGGYT